What follows are 7 T cell receptor beta chains derived from one specimen sequenced in a study of identical twins. Each CDR3 protein gets one entry after TCRdb re-called the 5' RACE reads with MiXCR. The sample yields 400,000 to 650,000 distinct CDR3 sequences, around 20% seen once. The sample also formed part of further work on T cells expressing NK-cell markers.

Sequencing was carried out using CD4+ T cells sorted from blood. The receptors shown here come from a woman younger than 30 in good health.

This chain connects TRBV5-1 to TRBJ2-1; maybe TRBD2 (6 bases). The V gene's germline CDR1 is SGHRS and CDR2 YFSETQ. Trimming removed 3 bases at V and 5 bases at J, with 12 bases between. CDR3 length equals 14 residues. In nucleotides, the CDR3 is TGCGCCAGCAGCTGGCCGGGACTCAACAATGAGCAGTTCTTC. Translated, it gives CASSWPGLNNEQFF.

The CDR3 loop is CASSLAGGTDYGYTF. The CDR3 nucleotides are TGTGCCAGCAGCTTGGCCGGCGGGACAGACTATGGCTACACCTTC. The V and J genes are TRBV5-5 and TRBJ1-2, with 7 bases lining up with TRBD1. The CDR3 is made up of 15 amino acids. V lost 0 bases and J lost 3; bases outside the gene matches: 5. In germline, CDR1 is SGHKS, CDR2 YYEKEE (reference sequence).

The chain employs TRBV10-2 and TRBJ1-5; D is ambiguous. Trimming took off 5 bases at V and 0 bases at J, with 8 bases between the two ends. The CDR3 extends over 14 amino acids. Germline CDR1 WSHSY, CDR2 SAAADI. The CDR3: CASSPSFSNQPQHF. DNA of the CDR3: TGCGCCAGCAGTCCAAGTTTTAGCAATCAGCCCCAGCATTTT.

The V and J genes are TRBV30 and TRBJ2-7; TRBD2 is a possible D gene (6 bases). The CDR3 totals 15 residues. Germline CDR1 is GTSNPN and CDR2 is SVGIG (reference sequence). The V end was cut by 0 bases, the J end by 6 bases, with 18 bases between. The CDR3 is CAWSVRGRVASEQYF. In nucleotides, the CDR3 is TGTGCCTGGAGTGTACGGGGGAGAGTAGCTTCCGAGCAGTACTTC.

In its sample, this clonotype was seen a few times. The V gene is TRBV24-1, the J gene TRBJ2-2; 10 nucleotides align to TRBD1. The germline V gene has CDR1 KGHDR and CDR2 SFDVKD. CDR3 length equals 16 residues. The ends lost 4 bases at V and 5 bases at J; junction bases unmatched: 6. The CDR3 region has the DNA TGTGCCACCAGTGACGCCGGGACAGGGGTGACCGGGGAGCTGTTTTTT. This gives the protein CATSDAGTGVTGELFF.

This clonotype appeared a few times. This rearrangement joins TRBV20-1 to TRBJ1-2, with 7 bases aligning to TRBD1. With 6 bases clipped from V and 6 bases from J, the junction kept 7 bases outside the gene matches. The CDR3 runs 12 residues. Germline V gene lookup returns CDR1 DFQATT and CDR2 SNEGSKA (reference sequence). DNA of the CDR3: TGCAGTGCGATTTTCGACAGGGATGGCTACACCTTC. This sequence encodes CSAIFDRDGYTF.

The chain combines TRBV6-2 or TRBV6-3 with TRBJ2-6; the D is unclear. Trimming pared 2 bases from V and 1 base from J, leaving 6 bases between. The CDR3 runs to 15 residues. Germline CDR1 reads MNHEY; CDR2 reads SVGEGT. In DNA, the CDR3 is TGTGCCAGCAGTTACGCTTCTTCTGGGGCCAACGTCCTGACTTTC. Protein sequence: CASSYASSGANVLTF.